This T cell receptor beta chain came from a study of blood T cell repertoires in COVID-19 (dated by TCRdb to the early 2020s). The study in broad terms: Collaborator samples came from the United States, Italy and Spain and covered acute and convalescent phases of COVID-19. The material from the prospective study consisted of cDNA or gDNA derived from T cells, B-cell-depleted T cells, or PBMCs. Subjects who had been exposed to COVID-19, were actively infected with it, or had recovered from it provided the deeply sampled blood TCRbeta repertoires that made up the dataset. The repertoires were made available in a free public database intended to serve as a resource for research on the immune response to SARS-CoV-2. Samples came from the ongoing ImmuneRACE study (first 160 participants) plus 1,254 subjects from 6 global collaborators. Sample metadata almost always included a de-identified subject ID, COVID-19 status, age in years and sex. Where available, HLA class I and class II types were obtained from metadata supplied by the sample provider rather than from assay-based typing. The research as a whole found: How much clinical and demographic metadata was included differed by source and by participant, and the metadata was provided uncurated.

Each collaborating institution followed its own protocols to collect whole blood in K2EDTA tubes. For TCRbeta analysis, collaborator samples were shipped as frozen whole blood, as isolated PBMCs, or as DNA extracted from either sample type. The immunoSEQ Assay, a bias-controlled multiplex PCR, was used to amplify TCRbeta CDR3 regions from genomic DNA. Processing in the source paper ran as follows. The number of nucleated cells in each sample was estimated from the amplification of reference gene primers within the assay. Sequence reads were collapsed and filtered to measure the absolute abundance of every unique TCRbeta CDR3 rearrangement. Productive Simpson clonality was computed per sample as the square root of Simpson's diversity index over productive rearrangements. TCRdb mirrors the immuneACCESS table, restricted to in-frame sequences. Some clones are absent from its copies; in checked studies, under half trace to an unresolved V gene, and the reason for the others is unknown. Clonal size and the V and J genes are those of that table, whereas D and trimming came from the DNA. This sample gives about 99,000 clones in total; about 91% of them show up just once. The ten largest clonotypes hold approximately 6% of the sample.

Concerning this clone itself: This clone's antigen is unknown. No clone much larger than this one lies a single base away; base qualities are absent. The sample has other DNA sequences that encode this CDR3 too.

The sequence was collected from a human donor in a cohort sampled during active COVID-19. The sequenced sample consisted of peripheral blood.

The DNA is as follows: TGTGCCAGTAGTATAGGACAGAACAATCAGCCCCAGCATTTT. The translation is CASSIGQNNQPQHF. This chain joins TRBV19 to TRBJ1-5; a tentative D match to TRBD1 spans 5 bases. V and J are truncated by 1 base and 3 bases respectively, leaving an intervening sequence of 7 bases. Via the germline V gene (reference sequence), CDR1 is LNHDA and CDR2 SQIVND. The cysteine opens and the phenylalanine closes a CDR3 of 14 amino acids. CDR3 DNA only is kept here, 42 bases in frame from base 1.